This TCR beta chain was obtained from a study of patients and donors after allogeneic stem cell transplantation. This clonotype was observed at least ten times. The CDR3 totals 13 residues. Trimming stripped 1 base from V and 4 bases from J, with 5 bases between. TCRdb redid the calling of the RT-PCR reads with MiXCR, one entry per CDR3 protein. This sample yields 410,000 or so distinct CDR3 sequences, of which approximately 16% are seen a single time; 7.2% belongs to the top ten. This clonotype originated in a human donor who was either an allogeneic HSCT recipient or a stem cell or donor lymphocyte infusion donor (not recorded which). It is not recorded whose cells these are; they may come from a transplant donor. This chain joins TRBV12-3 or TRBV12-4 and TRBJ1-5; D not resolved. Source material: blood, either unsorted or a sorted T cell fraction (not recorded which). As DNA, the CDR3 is TGTGCCAGCAGTTTAGGGCGGAATCAGCCCCAGCATTTT. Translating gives CASSLGRNQPQHF.